The entry that follows covers one TCR beta chain sequence. Its antigen remains unidentified. The data are from a study of cytomegalovirus exposure and HLA in healthy donors. Across the whole study: Researchers found that less than 90% of almost 400 genotyped donors fell within the Caucasian-associated ancestry cluster. General study results and limits: Per a later analysis, about 18,000 TCR beta sequences showed association with HLA alleles at 0.05 false discovery rate. Later analysis suggested links between common viral pathogens and several top significant clusters.

PCR used 60 Vbeta primers and 13 Jbeta primers. Original processing methods: The authors later counted about 80 million unique TCR beta chains, some 9.9 million of them shared. The method was immunoSEQ multiplex PCR; TCRdb's version includes in-frame clones alone and lacks a portion of them. V and J calls and clone size are as listed in that table; D and trimming were resolved from the DNA. The sample consists of hundreds of thousands of clones, 70% to 85% of them appearing once. The CDR3 is 15 residues long. Germline-derived CDR1 and CDR2 are LNHDA and SQIVND (reference sequence). V shed 5 bases, J shed 0 bases, and the junction held 3 bases outside the gene matches.

What was sequenced was PBMCs. The rearrangement uses TRBV19 and TRBJ1-2, with 10 bases that match TRBD1. This receptor was obtained from a woman aged 55-69 years in good health and CMV-seropositive. CDR3 protein: CASSRTGGANYGYTF. CDR3 nucleotides: TGTGCCAGTAGTCGGACAGGGGGAGCTAACTATGGCTACACCTTC.